This TCR beta chain was recovered during a study of regulatory T cells in long-lasting Graves disease. This clonotype was seen a handful of times. TCR beta libraries were built with iRepertoire HTBI primers and Arm-PCR of CDR3 regions. Each CDR3 protein gets one entry after TCRdb re-called the multiplex PCR reads with MiXCR. The profile covers over 450,000 distinct CDR3 sequences, with 12% appearing a single time and 8% to 10% taken by the ten largest. The germline V gene has CDR1 MNHEY and CDR2 SMNVEV (reference sequence). The germline V and J ends were trimmed by 6 bases and 6 bases, with 18 bases remaining between them. The CDR3 runs 14 residues. Time point of the sample: newly diagnosed GD, antithyroid drugs for less than 3 months. PBMCs were the source of the RNA used for TCR sequencing. These data also featured in a second study, about T cells in Graves' hyperthyroidism and ophthalmopathy. That publication notes: It was considered stable Graves' hyperthyroidism when ophthalmopathy did not progress within 18 months. Carried out on the TCR CDR3, a first-round RT-PCR used the HTBI primer set.

Specimen: peripheral blood mononuclear cells (PBMCs), collected at new diagnosis, from a patient treated with antithyroid drugs. The chain recombines TRBV27 with TRBJ2-7; no definite D call. This sequence originates from a woman in her twenties or thirties with Graves disease. The CDR3 DNA reads TGTGCCAGCAGCTCCATATTCACTTCCATCGAGCAGTACTTC. It translates to CASSSIFTSIEQYF.